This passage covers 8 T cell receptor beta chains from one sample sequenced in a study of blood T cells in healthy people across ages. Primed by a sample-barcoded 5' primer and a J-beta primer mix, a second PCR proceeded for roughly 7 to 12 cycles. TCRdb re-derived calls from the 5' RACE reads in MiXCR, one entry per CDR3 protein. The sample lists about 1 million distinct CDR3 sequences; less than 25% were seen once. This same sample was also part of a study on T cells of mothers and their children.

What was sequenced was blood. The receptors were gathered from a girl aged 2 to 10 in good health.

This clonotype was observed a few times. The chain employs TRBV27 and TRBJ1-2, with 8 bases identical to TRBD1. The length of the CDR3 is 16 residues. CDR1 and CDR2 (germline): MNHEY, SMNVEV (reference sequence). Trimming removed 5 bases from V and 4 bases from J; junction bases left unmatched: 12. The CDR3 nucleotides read TGTGCCAGCAGTGGCCGACAGGGGCCAAACCCCTATGGCTACACCTTC. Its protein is CASSGRQGPNPYGYTF.

CDR3 sequence reads: CASSSLWAEETQYF. The CDR3, as DNA: TGTGCCAGCAGTTCCTTGTGGGCGGAAGAGACCCAGTACTTC. The chain links TRBV7-2 to TRBJ2-5; D remains ambiguous. There are 14 residues in the CDR3. The germline gives CDR1 SGHTA, CDR2 FQGNSA. Trimming stripped 6 bases from V and 3 bases from J, with 14 bases between.

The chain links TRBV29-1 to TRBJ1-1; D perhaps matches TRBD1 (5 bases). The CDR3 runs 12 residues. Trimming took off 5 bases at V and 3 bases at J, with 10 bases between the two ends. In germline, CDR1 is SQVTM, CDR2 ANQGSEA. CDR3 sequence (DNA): TGCAGCGTTCTAGGGGATTACACTGAAGCTTTCTTT. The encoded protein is CSVLGDYTEAFF.

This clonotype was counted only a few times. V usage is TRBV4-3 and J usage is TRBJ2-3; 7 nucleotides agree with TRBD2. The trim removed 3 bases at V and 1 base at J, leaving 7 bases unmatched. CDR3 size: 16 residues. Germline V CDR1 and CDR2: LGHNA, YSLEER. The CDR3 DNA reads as TGCGCCAGCAGCCAGGTCGGGGCGGGGGGCACAGATACGCAGTATTTT. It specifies CASSQVGAGGTDTQYF.

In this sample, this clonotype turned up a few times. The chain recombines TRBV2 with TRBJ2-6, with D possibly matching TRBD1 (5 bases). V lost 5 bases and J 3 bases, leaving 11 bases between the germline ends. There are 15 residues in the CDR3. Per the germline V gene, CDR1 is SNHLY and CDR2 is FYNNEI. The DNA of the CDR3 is TGTGCCAGCAGTTACCAGGGTATTGGGGCCAACGTCCTGACTTTC. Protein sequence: CASSYQGIGANVLTF.

The CDR3 sequence: CASSFGTGSYNEQFF. CDR3 bases: TGTGCCAGCAGTTTCGGGACTGGATCCTACAATGAGCAGTTCTTC. The J gene is TRBJ2-1, the V gene TRBV12-3 or TRBV12-4, with D tentatively TRBD2 (6 bases). V dropped 3 bases and J dropped 1 base, with 10 bases sitting between them. The CDR3 totals 15 residues.

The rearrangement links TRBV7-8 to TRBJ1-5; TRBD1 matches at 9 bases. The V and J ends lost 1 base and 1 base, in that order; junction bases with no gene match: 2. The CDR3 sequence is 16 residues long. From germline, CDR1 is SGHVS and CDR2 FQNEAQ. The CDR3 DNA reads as TGTGCCAGCAGCTTAGGCGGACAGGGGAGCAATCAGCCCCAGCATTTT. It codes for CASSLGGQGSNQPQHF.

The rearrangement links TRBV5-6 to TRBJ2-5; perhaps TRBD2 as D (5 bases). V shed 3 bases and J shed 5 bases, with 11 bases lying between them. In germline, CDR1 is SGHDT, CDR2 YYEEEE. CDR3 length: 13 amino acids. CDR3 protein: CASSYEGLETQYF. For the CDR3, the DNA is TGTGCCAGCAGCTACGAGGGTCTGGAGACCCAGTACTTC.